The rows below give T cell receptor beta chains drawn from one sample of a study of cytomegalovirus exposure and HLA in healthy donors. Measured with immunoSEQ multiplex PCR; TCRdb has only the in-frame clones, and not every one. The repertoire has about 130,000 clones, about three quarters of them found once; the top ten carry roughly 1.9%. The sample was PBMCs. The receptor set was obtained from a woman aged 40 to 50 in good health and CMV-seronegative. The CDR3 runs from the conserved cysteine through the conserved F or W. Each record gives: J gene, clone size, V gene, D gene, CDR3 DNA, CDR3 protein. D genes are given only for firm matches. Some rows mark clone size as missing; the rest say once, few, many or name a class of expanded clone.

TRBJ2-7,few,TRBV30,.,TGTGCCTGGAGTTTTGGTCCCGCCGGGGGCGAGCAGTACTTC,CAWSFGPAGGEQYF
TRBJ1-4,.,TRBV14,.,TGTGCCAGCAGCCAAGATCTTAGCCTTAATGAAAAACTGTTTTTT,CASSQDLSLNEKLFF
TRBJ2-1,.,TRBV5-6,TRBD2,TGTGCCAGCAGCTCTTCAGCGGGGGACACCTACAATGAGCAGTTCTTC,CASSSSAGDTYNEQFF
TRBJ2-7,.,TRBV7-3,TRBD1,TGTGCCAGCAGCTTGACAGGGCTACAGCACGAGCAGTACTTC,CASSLTGLQHEQYF
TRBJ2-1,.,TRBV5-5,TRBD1,TGTGCCAGCAGCTACGGGACAGGGGGCAGAACGGCTGAGCAGTTCTTC,CASSYGTGGRTAEQFF
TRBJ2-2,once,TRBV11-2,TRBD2,TGTGCCAGCAGCTTAGAGGCTAGCGGGACCGGGGAGCTGTTTTTT,CASSLEASGTGELFF
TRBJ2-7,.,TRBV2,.,TGTGCCAGCAGATCCTTAGACCAGCGGTGGGCCTACGAGCAGTACTTC,CASRSLDQRWAYEQYF
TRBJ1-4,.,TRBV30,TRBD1,TGTGCCTGGGGGGGAACCGGGACAGTTAATGAAAAACTGTTTTTT,CAWGGTGTVNEKLFF
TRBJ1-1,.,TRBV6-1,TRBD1,TGTGCCAGCAGTCGGGACAGAGGTCGGAACACTGAAGCTTTCTTT,CASSRDRGRNTEAFF
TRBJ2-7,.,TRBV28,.,TGTGCCAGCAGTAAAAAAGGACTGTTCTACGAGCAGTACTTC,CASSKKGLFYEQYF
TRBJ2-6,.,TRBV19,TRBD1,TGTGCCAGTAGCCCGACAGGGGGTCCCTCTGGGGCCAACGGCCTGACTTTC,CASSPTGGPSGANGLTF
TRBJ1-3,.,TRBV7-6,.,TGTGCCAGCAGCCCCACCTGGGGGCTAGGAAACACCATATATTTT,CASSPTWGLGNTIYF
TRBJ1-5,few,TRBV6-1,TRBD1,TGTGCCAGCAGTGAAGTGCTGACAGGGGGGGGGTACAATCAGCCCCAGCATTTT,CASSEVLTGGGYNQPQHF
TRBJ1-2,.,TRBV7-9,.,TGTGCCAGCAGCCGAGACAGCCGTCGTGGCTACACCTTC,CASSRDSRRGYTF
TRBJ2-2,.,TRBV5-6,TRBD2,TGTGCCAGCAGCTTGGCCACATTTCGAGGGAGGGCCACCGGGGAGCTGTTTTTT,CASSLATFRGRATGELFF
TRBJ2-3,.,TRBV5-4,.,TGTGCCAGCAGCTTGGGGCATTCTAGCACAGATACGCAGTATTTT,CASSLGHSSTDTQYF
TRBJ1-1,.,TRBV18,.,TGTGCCAGCTCACCGCAGTCTAGGGGGACCAACACTGAAGCTTTCTTT,CASSPQSRGTNTEAFF
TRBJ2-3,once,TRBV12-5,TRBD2,TGTGCTAGTGGTTTGGGACTAGCGGGAGCAGATACGCAGTATTTT,CASGLGLAGADTQYF
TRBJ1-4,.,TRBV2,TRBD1,TGTGCCAGCAGGGGACAGGGGTTGGGGCGAGAAAAACTGTTTTTT,CASRGQGLGREKLFF
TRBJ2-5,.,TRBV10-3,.,TGTGCCATCCGAGCGGTGCACGAAGAGACCCAGTACTTC,CAIRAVHEETQYF
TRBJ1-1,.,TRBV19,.,TGTGCCAGTACAGAGGCACACCTGACGGCTGAAGCTTTCTTT,CASTEAHLTAEAFF
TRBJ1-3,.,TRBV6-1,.,TGTGCCAGCAGTGAAAGGGGCTCTGGAAACACCATATATTTT,CASSERGSGNTIYF
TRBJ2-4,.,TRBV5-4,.,TGTGCCAGCAGCTTGGACAGGGTAGCCAAAAACAGTCAGTACTTC,CASSLDRVAKNSQYF
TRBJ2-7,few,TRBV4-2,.,TGTGCCAGCAGCCAAGATGGGCAGGGACTCTACGAGCAGTACTTC,CASSQDGQGLYEQYF
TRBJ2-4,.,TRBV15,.,TGTGCCACCAGCAGAGATTCGTATGGGTGGGGCAAAAACAGTCAGTACTTC,CATSRDSYGWGKNSQYF
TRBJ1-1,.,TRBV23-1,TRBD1,TGCGCCAGCAGTCAATCTCCCAGGGGGCAAATAATGAACACTGAAGCTTTCTTT,CASSQSPRGQIMNTEAFF
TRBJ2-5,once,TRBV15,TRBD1,TGTGCCACCAGCAGAGCAGGGGGCGTGGAGACCCAGTACTTC,CATSRAGGVETQYF
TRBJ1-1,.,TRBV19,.,TGTGCCAGTAGTATTAACAGAAACACTGAAGCTTTCTTT,CASSINRNTEAFF
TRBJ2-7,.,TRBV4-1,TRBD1,TGCGCCAGCAGCCAAGACCAGGGGACAGGGCGCGAGCAGTACTTC,CASSQDQGTGREQYF
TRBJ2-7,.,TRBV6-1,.,TGTGCCAGCAGTGACCCTAGCGAATCCTACGAGCAGTACTTC,CASSDPSESYEQYF
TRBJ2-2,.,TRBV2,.,TGTGCCAGCACTTCGGGACTGGCGAACACCGGGGAGCTGTTTTTT,CASTSGLANTGELFF
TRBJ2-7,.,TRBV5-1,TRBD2,TGCGCCAGCAGCTTGACTACGGGAGGGCCCCACGAGCAGTACTTC,CASSLTTGGPHEQYF
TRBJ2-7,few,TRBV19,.,TGTGCCAGTAGTATAGGGAGGGTCGACGAGCAGTACTTC,CASSIGRVDEQYF
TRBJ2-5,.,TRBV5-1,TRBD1,TGCGCCAGCACCTTACAGGGGGCTGGATCAGAGACCCAGTACTTC,CASTLQGAGSETQYF
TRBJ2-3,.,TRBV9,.,TGTGCCAGCAGCGTAGATGCGGTGGGAGATACGCAGTATTTT,CASSVDAVGDTQYF
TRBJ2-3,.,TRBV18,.,TGTGCCAGCTCACCACCGAGCGCAGATACGCAGTATTTT,CASSPPSADTQYF
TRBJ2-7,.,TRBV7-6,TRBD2,TGTGCCAGCAGCTTAGGGGGGGGAGCGCCCTACGAGCAGTACTTC,CASSLGGGAPYEQYF
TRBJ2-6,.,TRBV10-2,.,TGCGCCAGCACTCCCGAAGTAGCTGGGGCCAACGGCCTGACTTTC,CASTPEVAGANGLTF
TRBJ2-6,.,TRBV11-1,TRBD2,TGTGCCAGCAGACCTGGGGGGGTCAGTAAGGGGGCCAACGTCCTGACTTTC,CASRPGGVSKGANVLTF
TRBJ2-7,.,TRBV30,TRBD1,TGTGCCTGGAGTGATCCGGGACAGGGGGCCTACGAGCAGTACTTC,CAWSDPGQGAYEQYF
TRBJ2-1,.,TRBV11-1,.,TGTGCCAGCAGAGGGCAGGGCATCTACAATGAGCAGTTCTTC,CASRGQGIYNEQFF